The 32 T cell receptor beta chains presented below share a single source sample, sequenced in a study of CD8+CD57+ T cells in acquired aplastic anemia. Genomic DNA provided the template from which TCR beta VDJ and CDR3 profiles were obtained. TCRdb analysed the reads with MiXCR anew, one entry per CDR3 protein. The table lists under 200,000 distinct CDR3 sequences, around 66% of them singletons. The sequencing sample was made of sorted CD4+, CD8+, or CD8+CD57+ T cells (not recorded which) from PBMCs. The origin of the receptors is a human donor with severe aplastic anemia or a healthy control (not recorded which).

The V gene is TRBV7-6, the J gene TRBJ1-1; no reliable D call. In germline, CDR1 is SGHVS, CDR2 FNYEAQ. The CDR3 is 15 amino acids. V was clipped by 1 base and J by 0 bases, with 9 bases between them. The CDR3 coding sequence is TGTGCCAGCAGCTTAGGTAGGGCCATGAACACTGAAGCTTTCTTT. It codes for CASSLGRAMNTEAFF. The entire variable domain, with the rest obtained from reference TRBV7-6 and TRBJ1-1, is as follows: GAGVSQSPRYKVTKRGQDVALRCDPISGHVSLYWYRQALGQGPEFLTYFNYEAQQDKSGLPNDRFSAERPEGSISTLTIQRTEQRDSAMYRCASSLGRAMNTEAFFGQGTRLTVV.

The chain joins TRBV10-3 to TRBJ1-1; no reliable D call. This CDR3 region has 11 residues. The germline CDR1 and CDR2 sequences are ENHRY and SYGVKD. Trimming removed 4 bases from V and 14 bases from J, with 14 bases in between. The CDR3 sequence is CAISAGMEAFF. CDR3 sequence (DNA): TGTGCCATCAGTGCTGGGATGGAGGCCTTCTTT.

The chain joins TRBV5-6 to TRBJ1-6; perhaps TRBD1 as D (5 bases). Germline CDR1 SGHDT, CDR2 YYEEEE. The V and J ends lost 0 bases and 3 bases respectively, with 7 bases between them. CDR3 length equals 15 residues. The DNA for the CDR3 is TGTGCCAGCAGCTTGGGGGGCGGCTATAATTCACCCCTCCACTTT. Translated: CASSLGGGYNSPLHF. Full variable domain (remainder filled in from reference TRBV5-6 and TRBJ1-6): DAGVTQSPTHLIKTRGQQVTLRCSPKSGHDTVSWYQQALGQGPQFIFQYYEEEERQRGNFPDRFSGHQFPNYSSELNVNALLLGDSALYLCASSLGGGYNSPLHFGNGTRLTVT.

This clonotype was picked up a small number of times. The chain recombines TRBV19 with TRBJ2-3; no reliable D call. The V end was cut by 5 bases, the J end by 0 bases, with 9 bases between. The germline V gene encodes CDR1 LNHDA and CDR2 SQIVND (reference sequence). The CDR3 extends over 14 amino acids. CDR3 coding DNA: TGTGCCAGTAGTCCCGGGCTCAGCACAGATACGCAGTATTTT. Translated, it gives CASSPGLSTDTQYF.

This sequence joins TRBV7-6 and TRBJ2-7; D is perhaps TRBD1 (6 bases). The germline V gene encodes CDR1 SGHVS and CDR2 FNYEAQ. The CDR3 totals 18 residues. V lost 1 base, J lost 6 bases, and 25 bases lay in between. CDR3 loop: CASSLVDPRDTTATEQYF. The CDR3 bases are TGTGCCAGCAGCTTAGTCGACCCCAGGGACACCACAGCCACCGAGCAGTACTTC.

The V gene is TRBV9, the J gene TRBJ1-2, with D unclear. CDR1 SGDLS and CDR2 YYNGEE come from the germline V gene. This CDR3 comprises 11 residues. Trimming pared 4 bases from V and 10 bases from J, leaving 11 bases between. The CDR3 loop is CASSSSGHYTF. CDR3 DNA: TGTGCCAGCAGCTCTAGCGGGCACTACACCTTC. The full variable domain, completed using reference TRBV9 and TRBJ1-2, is DSGVTQTPKHLITATGQRVTLRCSPRSGDLSVYWYQQSLDQGLQFLIQYYNGEERAKGNILERFSAQQFPDLHSELNLSSLELGDSALYFCASSSSGHYTFGSGTRLTVV.

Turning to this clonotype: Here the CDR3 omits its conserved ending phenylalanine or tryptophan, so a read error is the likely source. The CDR3 sequence: CASSVGGTTEAFS. The CDR3 DNA sequence: TGTGCCAGCAGCGTAGGGGGGACCACTGAAGCTTTCTCT. The chain carries TRBV9 and TRBJ1-1, with D possibly TRBD1 on 5 matching bases. Germline lookup yields CDR1 SGDLS and CDR2 YYNGEE. The V gene lost 0 bases and the J gene lost 4 bases, with 7 bases spanning the gap. The CDR3 extends over 13 amino acids.

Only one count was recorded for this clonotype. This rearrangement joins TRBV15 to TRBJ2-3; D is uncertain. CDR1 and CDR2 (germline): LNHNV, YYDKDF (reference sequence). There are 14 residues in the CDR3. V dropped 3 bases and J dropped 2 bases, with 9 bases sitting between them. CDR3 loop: CATSSEVYTDTQYF. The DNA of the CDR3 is TGTGCCACCAGCAGCGAAGTTTACACAGATACGCAGTATTTT.

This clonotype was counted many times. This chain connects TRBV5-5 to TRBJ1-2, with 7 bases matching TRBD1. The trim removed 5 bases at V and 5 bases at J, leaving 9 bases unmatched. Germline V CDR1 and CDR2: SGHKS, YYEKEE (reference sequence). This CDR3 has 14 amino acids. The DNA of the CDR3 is TGTGCCAGCAGAGAGGGGGCCCTTCGATATGGCTACACCTTC. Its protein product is CASREGALRYGYTF.

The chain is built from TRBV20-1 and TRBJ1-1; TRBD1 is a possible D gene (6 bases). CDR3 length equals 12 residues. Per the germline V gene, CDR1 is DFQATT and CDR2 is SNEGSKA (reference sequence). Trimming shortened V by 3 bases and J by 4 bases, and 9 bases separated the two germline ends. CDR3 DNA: TGCAGTGCTAGCGAAGGGGGCACTGAAGCTTTCTTT. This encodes CSASEGGTEAFF.

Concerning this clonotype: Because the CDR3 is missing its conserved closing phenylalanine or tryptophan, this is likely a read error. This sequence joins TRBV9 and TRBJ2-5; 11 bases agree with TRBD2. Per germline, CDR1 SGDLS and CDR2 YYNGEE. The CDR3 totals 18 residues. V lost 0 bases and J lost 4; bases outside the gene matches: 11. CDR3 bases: TGTGCCAGCAGCGTAGGGCTAGCGGGGGGCCGAGGGCTAGAGACCCAGTACATC. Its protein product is CASSVGLAGGRGLETQYI.

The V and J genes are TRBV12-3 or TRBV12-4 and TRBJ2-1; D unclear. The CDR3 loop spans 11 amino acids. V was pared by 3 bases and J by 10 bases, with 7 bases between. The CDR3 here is CASSFENEQFF. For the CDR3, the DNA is TGTGCCAGCAGTTTTGAGAACGAGCAGTTCTTC.

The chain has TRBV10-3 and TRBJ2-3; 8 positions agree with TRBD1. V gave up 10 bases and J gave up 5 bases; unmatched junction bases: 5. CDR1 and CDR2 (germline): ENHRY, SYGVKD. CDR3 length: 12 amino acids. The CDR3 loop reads CATKTGGDTQYF. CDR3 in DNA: TGTGCCACCAAAACAGGGGGAGATACGCAGTATTTT.

The CDR3 region is CASKGQGSYEQYF. For the CDR3, the DNA is TGTGCCAGCAAGGGACAGGGTTCTTACGAGCAGTACTTC. The chain recombines TRBV25-1 with TRBJ2-7; 9 bases agree with TRBD1. From germline, CDR1 is MGHDK and CDR2 SYGVNS. J was trimmed by 4 bases and V by 7 bases; bases with no gene match: 5. The length of the CDR3 is 13 residues.

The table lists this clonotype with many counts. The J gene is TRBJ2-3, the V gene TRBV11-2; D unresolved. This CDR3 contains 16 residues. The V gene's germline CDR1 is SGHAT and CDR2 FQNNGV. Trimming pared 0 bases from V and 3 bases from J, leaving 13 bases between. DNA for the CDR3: TGTGCCAGCAGCTTAGAGGTTGGGCCCTTAACAGATACGCAGTATTTT. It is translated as CASSLEVGPLTDTQYF.

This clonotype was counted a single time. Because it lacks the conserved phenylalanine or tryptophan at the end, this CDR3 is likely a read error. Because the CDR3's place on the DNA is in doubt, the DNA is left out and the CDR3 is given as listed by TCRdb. The CDR3 loop reads CASSLRDR. V is TRBV13 and J is TRBJ2-1; the table names TRBD1, a call not compared with the DNA. Termini included, the CDR3 measures 8 amino acids. Germline-derived CDR1 and CDR2 are PRHDT and FYEKMQ (reference sequence).

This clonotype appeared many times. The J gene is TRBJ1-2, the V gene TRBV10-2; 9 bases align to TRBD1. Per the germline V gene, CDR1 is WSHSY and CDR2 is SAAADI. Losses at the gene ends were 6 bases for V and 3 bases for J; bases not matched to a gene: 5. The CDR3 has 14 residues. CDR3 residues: CASSWTGVDYGYTF. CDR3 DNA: TGCGCCAGCAGCTGGACAGGGGTTGACTATGGCTACACCTTC.

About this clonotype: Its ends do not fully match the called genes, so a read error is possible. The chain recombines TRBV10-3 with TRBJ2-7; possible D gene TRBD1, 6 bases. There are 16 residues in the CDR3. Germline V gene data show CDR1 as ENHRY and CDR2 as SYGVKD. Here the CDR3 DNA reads TGTGCCAGCAGTTACGCGGCAGGGGAAAGCTCCTACGAGCAGTACTTC. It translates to CASSYAAGESSYEQYF.

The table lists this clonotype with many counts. The CDR3 is CASSSEPGPQFF. In nucleotides, the CDR3 is TGTGCCAGCAGCTCCGAACCGGGGCCCCAGTTCTTC. The chain carries TRBV7-3 and TRBJ2-1, with D possibly being TRBD1 or TRBD2 (5 bases each). The germline V and J ends were trimmed by 4 bases and 13 bases, with 14 bases remaining between them. Per the germline V gene, CDR1 is SGHTA and CDR2 is FQGTGA. This CDR3 has 12 amino acids. Together with reference TRBV7-3 and TRBJ2-1, the CDR3 gives the full variable domain: GAGVSQTPSNKVTEKGKYVELRCDPISGHTALYWYRQSLGQGPEFLIYFQGTGAADDSGLPNDRFFAVRPEGSVSTLKIQRTERGDSAVYLCASSSEPGPQFFGPGTRLTVL.

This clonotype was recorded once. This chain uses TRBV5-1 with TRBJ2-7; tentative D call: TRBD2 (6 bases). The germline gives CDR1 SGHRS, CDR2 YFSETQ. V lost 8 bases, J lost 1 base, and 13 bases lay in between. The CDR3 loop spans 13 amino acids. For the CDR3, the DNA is TGCGCCAGTGCTTGGACTACTTCCTACGAGCAGTACTTC. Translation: CASAWTTSYEQYF.

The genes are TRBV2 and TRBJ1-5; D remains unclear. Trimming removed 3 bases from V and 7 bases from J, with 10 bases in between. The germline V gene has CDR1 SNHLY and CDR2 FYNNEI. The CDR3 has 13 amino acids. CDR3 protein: CASSDDLLQPQHF. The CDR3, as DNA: TGTGCCAGCAGTGATGACCTTTTGCAGCCCCAGCATTTT.

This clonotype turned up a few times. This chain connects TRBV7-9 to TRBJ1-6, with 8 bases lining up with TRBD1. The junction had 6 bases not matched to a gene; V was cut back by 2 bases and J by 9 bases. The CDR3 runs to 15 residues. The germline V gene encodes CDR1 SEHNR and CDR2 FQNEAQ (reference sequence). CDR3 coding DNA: TGTGCCAGCAGCTTATTGGACAGGGAATCTTCACCCCTCCACTTT. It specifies CASSLLDRESSPLHF.

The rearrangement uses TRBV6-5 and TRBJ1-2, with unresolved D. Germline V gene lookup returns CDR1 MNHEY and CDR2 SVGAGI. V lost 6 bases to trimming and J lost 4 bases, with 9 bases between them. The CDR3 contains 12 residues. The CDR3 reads CASRGLSYGYTF. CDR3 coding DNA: TGTGCCAGCAGAGGACTGAGCTATGGCTACACCTTC.

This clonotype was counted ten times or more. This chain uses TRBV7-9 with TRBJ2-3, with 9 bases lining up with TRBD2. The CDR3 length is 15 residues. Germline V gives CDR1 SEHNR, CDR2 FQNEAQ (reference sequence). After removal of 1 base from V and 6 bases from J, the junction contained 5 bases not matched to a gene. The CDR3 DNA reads TGTGCCAGCAGCTTAGGCGGGGGGGCTCCCGATACGCAGTATTTT. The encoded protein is CASSLGGGAPDTQYF.

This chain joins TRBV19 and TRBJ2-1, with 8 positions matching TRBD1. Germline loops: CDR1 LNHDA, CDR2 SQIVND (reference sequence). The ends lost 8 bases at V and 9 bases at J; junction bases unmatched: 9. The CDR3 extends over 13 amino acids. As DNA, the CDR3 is TGTGCCAGTGTACGGAGACAGGGGTTTGAGCAGTTCTTC. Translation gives CASVRRQGFEQFF.

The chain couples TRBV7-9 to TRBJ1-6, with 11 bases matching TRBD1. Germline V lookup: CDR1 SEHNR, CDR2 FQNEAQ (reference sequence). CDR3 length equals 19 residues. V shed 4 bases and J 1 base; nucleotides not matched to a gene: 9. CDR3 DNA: TGTGCCAGCAGCTCACCACCCGGGACAGGGGGATCCTATAATTCACCCCTCCACTTT. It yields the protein CASSSPPGTGGSYNSPLHF.

CDR3 sequence reads: CSASAELGIGEKLFF. The DNA of the CDR3 is TGCAGTGCTTCCGCTGAACTGGGTATTGGTGAAAAACTGTTTTTT. The rearrangement uses TRBV20-1 and TRBJ1-4; D unresolved. There are 15 residues in the CDR3. The V end lost 5 bases, the J end lost 7 bases, and 20 bases lay between the germline ends. From germline, CDR1 is DFQATT and CDR2 SNEGSKA (reference sequence).

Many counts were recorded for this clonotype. The CDR3 DNA is TGTGCCAGCAGCTGGGACAGGGCTAACACAGATACGCAGTATTTT. Encoded protein: CASSWDRANTDTQYF. V usage is TRBV5-6 and J usage is TRBJ2-3; 9 bases agree with TRBD1. CDR1 is SGHDT and CDR2 is YYEEEE in the germline V gene. The CDR3 covers 15 residues. J was trimmed by 2 bases and V by 3 bases; bases with no gene match: 4.

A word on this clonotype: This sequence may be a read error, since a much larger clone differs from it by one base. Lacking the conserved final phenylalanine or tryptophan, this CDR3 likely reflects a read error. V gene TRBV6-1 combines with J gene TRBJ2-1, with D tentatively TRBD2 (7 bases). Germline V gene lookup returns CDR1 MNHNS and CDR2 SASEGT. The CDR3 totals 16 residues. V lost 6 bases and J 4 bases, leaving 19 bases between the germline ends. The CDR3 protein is CASRAWWGGRYNEQFL. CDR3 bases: TGTGCCAGCAGGGCATGGTGGGGGGGCCGGTACAATGAGCAGTTCCTC.

CDR3 nucleotide sequence: TGTGCCATCAGTGAGGACCCCGGGCTCCAAGAGACCCAGTACTTC. Its protein product is CAISEDPGLQETQYF. The V and J genes are TRBV10-3 and TRBJ2-5; no clear D. Between the trimmed V and J ends, which lost 2 bases and 1 base, there was a span of 11 bases. CDR3 size: 15 residues. Looked up from germline, CDR1 is ENHRY and CDR2 is SYGVKD.

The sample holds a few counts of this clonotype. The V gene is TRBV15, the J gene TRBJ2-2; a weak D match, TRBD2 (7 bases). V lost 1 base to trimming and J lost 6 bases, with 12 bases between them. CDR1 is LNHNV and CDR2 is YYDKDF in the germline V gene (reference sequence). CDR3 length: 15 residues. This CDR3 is CATSRARGAAGELFF. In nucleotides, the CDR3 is TGTGCCACCAGCAGAGCACGGGGGGCAGCCGGGGAGCTGTTTTTT.

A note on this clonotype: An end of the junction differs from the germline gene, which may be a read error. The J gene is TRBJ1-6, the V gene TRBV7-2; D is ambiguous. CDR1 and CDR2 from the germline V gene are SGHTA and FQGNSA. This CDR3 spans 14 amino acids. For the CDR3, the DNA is TGTGTCAGCAGCTTAGCTGAAAATAATTCACCCCTCCACTTT. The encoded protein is CVSSLAENNSPLHF.